This T cell receptor (beta chain) was sequenced for a study of blood T cell repertoires in COVID-19. Across the whole study: Acute-phase and convalescent COVID-19 samples originated in the United States, Italy and Spain. T cells, B-cell-depleted T cells, or PBMCs supplied cDNA or gDNA.

Ages ranged from about 18 to 100 years, with residence in approximately 25 US areas. Clinical histories supplied by participants themselves formed the basis of cohort assignment. The CDR3 sequence is 18 residues long. After removal of 0 bases from V and 3 bases from J, the junction contained 11 bases not matched to a gene. This table comes from immunoSEQ multiplex PCR, and its TCRdb copy is limited to in-frame clones, with some not included. The sample yields fewer than 200,000 clones, around 82% seen once. The J gene is TRBJ2-7, the V gene TRBV23-1, with 10 bases fitting TRBD1. TRBV23-1 belongs to the ORF category, with a function that is uncertain. This TCR was recovered from a woman between 50 and 59 years old in a cohort exposed to, infected with or recovered from COVID-19 (not recorded which). Material for sequencing was PBMCs or T cells enriched from blood (not recorded which). Written as DNA, the CDR3 is TGCGCCAGCAGTCAATCAAGAGACAGGACAGGGGGAAACTACGAGCAGTACTTC. It codes for CASSQSRDRTGGNYEQYF.